This TCR beta chain was captured by sequencing in a study of blood T cell repertoires in COVID-19. Method: immunoSEQ multiplex PCR; TCRdb's copy keeps in-frame clones and lacks some. The profile shows 180,000 or so clones, 80% of them singletons. The clonotype originates from a man in his sixties who had been exposed to COVID-19. Source material: PBMCs or T cells enriched from blood (not recorded which).

The CDR3 region has the DNA TGTGCCAGCAACAATTCCCGGGACAGGGGGGAAGGAAACACCATATATTTT. Translation gives CASNNSRDRGEGNTIYF. The chain joins TRBV28 to TRBJ1-3; TRBD1 agrees at 11 bases. CDR3 length: 17 residues. The J segment lost 4 bases and the V segment lost 7 bases, leaving 12 bases of the junction unmatched. Germline V CDR1 and CDR2: MDHEN, SYDVKM.